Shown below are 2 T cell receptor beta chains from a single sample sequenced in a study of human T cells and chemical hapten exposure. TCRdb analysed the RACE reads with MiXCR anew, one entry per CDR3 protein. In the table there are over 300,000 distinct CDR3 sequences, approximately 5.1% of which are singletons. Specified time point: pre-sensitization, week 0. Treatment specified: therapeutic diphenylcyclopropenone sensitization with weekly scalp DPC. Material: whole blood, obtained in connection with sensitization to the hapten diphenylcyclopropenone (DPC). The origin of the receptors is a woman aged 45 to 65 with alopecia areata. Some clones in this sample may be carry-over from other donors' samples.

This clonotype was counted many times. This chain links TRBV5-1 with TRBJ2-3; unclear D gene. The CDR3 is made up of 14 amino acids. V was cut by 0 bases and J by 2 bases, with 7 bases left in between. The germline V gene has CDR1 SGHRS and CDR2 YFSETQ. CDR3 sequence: CASSLERATDTQYF. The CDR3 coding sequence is TGCGCCAGCAGCTTGGAACGGGCCACAGATACGCAGTATTTT.

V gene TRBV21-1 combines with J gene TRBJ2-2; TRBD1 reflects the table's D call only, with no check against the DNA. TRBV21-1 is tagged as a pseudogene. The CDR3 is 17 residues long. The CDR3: CASRGGRGLGNTGELFF. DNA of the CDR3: TGTGCCAGCAGGGGAGGCAGGGGGCTTGGAAACACCGGGGAGCTGTTTTTT.